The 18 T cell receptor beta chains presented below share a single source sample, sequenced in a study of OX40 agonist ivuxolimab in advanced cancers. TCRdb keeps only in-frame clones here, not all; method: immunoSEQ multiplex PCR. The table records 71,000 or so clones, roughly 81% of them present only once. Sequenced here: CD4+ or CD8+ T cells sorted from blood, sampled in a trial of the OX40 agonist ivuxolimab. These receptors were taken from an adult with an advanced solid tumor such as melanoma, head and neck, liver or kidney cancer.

In nucleotides, the CDR3 is TGTGCCAGTAGTATCCTCAACGACCAGTGGAATCAGCCCCAGCATTTT. Translating gives CASSILNDQWNQPQHF. The chain uses TRBV19 and TRBJ1-5; D is unclear. Trimming shortened V by 3 bases and J by 4 bases, and 16 bases separated the two germline ends. This CDR3 spans 16 amino acids. Germline V gene sequence: CDR1 LNHDA, CDR2 SQIVND (reference sequence).

CDR3 region: CASSEYSDYYGYTF. In DNA, the CDR3 is TGTGCCAGCAGTGAATACTCCGACTACTATGGCTACACCTTC. This chain uses TRBV25-1 with TRBJ1-2; D is uncertain. Trimming removed 0 bases at V and 3 bases at J, with 8 bases between. This CDR3 comprises 14 residues. Germline V gene data show CDR1 as MGHDK and CDR2 as SYGVNS.

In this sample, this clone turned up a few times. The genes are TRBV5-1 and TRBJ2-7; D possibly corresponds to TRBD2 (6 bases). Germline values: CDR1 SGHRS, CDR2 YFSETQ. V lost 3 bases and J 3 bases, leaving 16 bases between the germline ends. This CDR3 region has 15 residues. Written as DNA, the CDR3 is TGCGCCAGCAGCTACTCCGGGACTCGAAGCTACGAGCAGTACTTC. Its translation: CASSYSGTRSYEQYF.

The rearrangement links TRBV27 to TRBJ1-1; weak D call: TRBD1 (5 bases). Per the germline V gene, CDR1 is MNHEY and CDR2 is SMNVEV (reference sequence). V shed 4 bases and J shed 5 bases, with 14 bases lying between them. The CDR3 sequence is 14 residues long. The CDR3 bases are TGTGCCAGCAGTTCACCGGGACTGGGGACTGAAGCTTTCTTT. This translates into CASSSPGLGTEAFF.

The CDR3 loop reads CASSLDRGGGNTIYF. The CDR3 DNA sequence: TGTGCCAGCAGCTTAGACAGGGGCGGGGGAAACACCATATATTTT. V gene TRBV13 combines with J gene TRBJ1-3, with 7 nucleotides matching TRBD1. The CDR3 covers 15 residues. Germline values: CDR1 PRHDT, CDR2 FYEKMQ (reference sequence). Losses at the gene ends were 1 base for V and 4 bases for J; bases not matched to a gene: 4. The whole variable domain, remainder taken from reference TRBV13 and TRBJ1-3, is AAGVIQSPRHLIKEKRETATLKCYPIPRHDTVYWYQQGPGQDPQFLISFYEKMQSDKGSIPDRFSAQQFSDYHSELNMSSLELGDSALYFCASSLDRGGGNTIYFGEGSWLTVV.

CDR3 residues: CASTLLAESTDTQYF. The CDR3 DNA follows: TGCGCCAGCACCCTGCTAGCGGAGAGCACAGATACGCAGTATTTT. The rearrangement links TRBV5-1 to TRBJ2-3, with 7 bases fitting TRBD2. CDR3 size: 15 residues. Germline CDR1 and CDR2: SGHRS and YFSETQ. Unmatched junction bases numbered 7, after V lost 6 bases and J lost 0 bases.

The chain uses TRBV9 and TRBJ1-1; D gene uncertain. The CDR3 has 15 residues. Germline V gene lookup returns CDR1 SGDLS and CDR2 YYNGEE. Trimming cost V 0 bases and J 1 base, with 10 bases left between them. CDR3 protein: CASSVVPTSNTEAFF. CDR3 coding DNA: TGTGCCAGCAGCGTAGTGCCCACATCGAACACTGAAGCTTTCTTT.

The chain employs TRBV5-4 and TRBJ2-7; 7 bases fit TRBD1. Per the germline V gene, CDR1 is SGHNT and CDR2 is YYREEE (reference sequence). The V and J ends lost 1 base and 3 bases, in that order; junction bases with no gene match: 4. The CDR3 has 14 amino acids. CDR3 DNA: TGTGCCAGCAGCTTGAAGGGACAGAACTACGAGCAGTACTTC. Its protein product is CASSLKGQNYEQYF.

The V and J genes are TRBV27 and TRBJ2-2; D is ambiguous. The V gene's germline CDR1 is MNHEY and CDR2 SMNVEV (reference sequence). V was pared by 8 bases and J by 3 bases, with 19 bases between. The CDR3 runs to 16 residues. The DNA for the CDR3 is TGTGCCAGCTCCATGTATGGGTTCGTGGACACCGGGGAGCTGTTTTTT. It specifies CASSMYGFVDTGELFF.

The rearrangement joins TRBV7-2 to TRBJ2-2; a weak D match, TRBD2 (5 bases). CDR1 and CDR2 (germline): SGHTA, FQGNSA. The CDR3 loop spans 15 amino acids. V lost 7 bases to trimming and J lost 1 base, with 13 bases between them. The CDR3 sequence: CASNKFRGNTGELFF. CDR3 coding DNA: TGTGCCAGCAACAAATTTCGGGGGAACACCGGGGAGCTGTTTTTT.

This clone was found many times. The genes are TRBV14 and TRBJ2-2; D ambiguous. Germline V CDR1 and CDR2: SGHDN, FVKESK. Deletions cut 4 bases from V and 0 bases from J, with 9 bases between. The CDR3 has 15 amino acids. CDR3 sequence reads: CASSPRRTNTGELFF. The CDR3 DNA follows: TGTGCCAGCAGCCCCCGCAGAACGAACACCGGGGAGCTGTTTTTT.

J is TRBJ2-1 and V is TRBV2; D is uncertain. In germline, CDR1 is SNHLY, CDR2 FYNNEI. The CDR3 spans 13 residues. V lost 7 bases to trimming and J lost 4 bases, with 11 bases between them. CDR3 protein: CASTSVEYNEQFF. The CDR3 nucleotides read TGTGCCAGCACTTCGGTGGAATACAATGAGCAGTTCTTC. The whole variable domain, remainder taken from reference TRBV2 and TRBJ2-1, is EPEVTQTPSHQVTQMGQEVILRCVPISNHLYFYWYRQILGQKVEFLVSFYNNEISEKSEIFDDQFSVERPDGSNFTLKIRSTKLEDSAMYFCASTSVEYNEQFFGPGTRLTVL.

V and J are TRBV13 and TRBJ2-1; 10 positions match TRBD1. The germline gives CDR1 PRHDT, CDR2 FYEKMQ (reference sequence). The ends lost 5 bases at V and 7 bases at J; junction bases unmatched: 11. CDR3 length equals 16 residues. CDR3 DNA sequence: TGTGCCAGCAGCGGAAGTTCTGGACAGGGGGTAAATGAGCAGTTCTTC. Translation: CASSGSSGQGVNEQFF. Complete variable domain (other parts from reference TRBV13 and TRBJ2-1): AAGVIQSPRHLIKEKRETATLKCYPIPRHDTVYWYQQGPGQDPQFLISFYEKMQSDKGSIPDRFSAQQFSDYHSELNMSSLELGDSALYFCASSGSSGQGVNEQFFGPGTRLTVL.

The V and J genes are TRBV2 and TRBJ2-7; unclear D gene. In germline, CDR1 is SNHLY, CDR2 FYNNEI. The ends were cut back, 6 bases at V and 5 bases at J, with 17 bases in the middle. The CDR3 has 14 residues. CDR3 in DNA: TGTGCCAGCAGGGCTCAAAAGGTGGTCGACGAGCAGTACTTC. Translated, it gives CASRAQKVVDEQYF.

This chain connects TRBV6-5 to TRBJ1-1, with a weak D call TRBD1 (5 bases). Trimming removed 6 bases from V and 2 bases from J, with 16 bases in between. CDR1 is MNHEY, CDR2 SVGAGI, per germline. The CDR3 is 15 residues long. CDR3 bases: TGTGCCAGCAGGATAACCGGGACGCAAAACACTGAAGCTTTCTTT. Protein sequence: CASRITGTQNTEAFF.

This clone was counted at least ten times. CDR3 DNA: TGTGCCAGCAGTGAAGCCGGCCCATATACAGTTATCACTGAAGCTTTCTTT. The encoded protein is CASSEAGPYTVITEAFF. This sequence joins TRBV6-1 and TRBJ1-1, with D uncertain. Germline assignment: CDR1 MNHNS and CDR2 SASEGT. This CDR3 comprises 17 residues. The V gene lost 0 bases and the J gene lost 4 bases, with 18 bases spanning the gap.

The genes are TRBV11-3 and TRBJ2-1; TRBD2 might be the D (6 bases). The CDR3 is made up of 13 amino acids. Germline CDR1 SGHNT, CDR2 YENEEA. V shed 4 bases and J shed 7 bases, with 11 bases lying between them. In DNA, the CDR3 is TGTGCCAGCAGCTCTAAAAGCGGGAATGAGCAGTTCTTC. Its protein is CASSSKSGNEQFF.

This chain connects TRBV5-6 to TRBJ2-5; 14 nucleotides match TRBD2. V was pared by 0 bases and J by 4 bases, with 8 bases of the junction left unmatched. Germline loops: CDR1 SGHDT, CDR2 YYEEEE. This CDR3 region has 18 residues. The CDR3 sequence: CASSLEGLAGVDRETQYF. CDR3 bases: TGTGCCAGCAGCTTGGAGGGACTAGCGGGAGTTGATCGAGAGACCCAGTACTTC.